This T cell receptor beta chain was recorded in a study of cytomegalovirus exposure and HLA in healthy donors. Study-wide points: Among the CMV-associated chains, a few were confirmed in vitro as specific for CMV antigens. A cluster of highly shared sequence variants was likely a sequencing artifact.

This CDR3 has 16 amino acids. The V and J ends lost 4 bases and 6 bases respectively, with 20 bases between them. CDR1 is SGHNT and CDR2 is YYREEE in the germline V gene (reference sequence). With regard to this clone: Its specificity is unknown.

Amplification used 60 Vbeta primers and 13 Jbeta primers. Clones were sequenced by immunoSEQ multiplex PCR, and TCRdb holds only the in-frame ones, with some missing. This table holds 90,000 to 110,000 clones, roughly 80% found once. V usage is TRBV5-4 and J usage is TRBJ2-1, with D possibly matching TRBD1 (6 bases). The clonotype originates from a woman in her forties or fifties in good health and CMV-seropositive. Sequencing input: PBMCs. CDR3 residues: CASSLMGAGDGNEQFF. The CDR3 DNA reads TGTGCCAGCAGCCTCATGGGGGCAGGGGACGGCAATGAGCAGTTCTTC.